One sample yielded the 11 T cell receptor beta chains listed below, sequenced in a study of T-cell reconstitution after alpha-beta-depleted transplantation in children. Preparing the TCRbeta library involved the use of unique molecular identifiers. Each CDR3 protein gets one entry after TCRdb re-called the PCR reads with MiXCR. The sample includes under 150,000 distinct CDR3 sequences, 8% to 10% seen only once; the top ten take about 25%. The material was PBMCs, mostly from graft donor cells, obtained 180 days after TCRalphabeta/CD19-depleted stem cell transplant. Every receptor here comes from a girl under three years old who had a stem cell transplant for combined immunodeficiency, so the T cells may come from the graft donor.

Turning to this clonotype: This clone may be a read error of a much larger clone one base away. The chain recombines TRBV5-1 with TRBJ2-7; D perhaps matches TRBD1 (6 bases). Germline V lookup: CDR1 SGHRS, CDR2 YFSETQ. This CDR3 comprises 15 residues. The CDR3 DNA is TGCTCCAGCAGCTTGGGCCGGGACACTGTCTACGAGCAGTACTTC. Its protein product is CSSSLGRDTVYEQYF.

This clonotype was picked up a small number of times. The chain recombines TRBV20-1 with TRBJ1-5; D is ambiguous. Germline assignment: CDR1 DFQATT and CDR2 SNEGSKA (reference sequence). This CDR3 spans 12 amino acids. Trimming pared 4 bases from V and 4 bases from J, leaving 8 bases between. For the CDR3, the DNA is TGCAGTGCTATGGGTTCGAATCAGCCCCAGCATTTT. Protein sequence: CSAMGSNQPQHF.

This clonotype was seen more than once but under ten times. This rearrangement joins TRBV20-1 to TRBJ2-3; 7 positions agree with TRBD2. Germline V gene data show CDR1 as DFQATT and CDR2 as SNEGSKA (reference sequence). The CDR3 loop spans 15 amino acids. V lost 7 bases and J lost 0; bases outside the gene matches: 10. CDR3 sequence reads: CSVNLAVISTDTQYF. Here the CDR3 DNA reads TGCAGTGTGAACCTAGCGGTTATTAGCACAGATACGCAGTATTTT.

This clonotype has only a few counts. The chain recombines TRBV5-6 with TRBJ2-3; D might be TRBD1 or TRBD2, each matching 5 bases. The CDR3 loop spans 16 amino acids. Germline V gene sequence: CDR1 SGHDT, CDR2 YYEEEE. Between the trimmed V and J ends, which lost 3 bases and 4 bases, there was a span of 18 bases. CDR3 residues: CASSSQGPYFPDTQYF. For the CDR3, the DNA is TGTGCCAGCAGCTCTCAGGGACCTTATTTCCCAGATACGCAGTATTTT. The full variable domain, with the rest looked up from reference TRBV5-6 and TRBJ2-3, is DAGVTQSPTHLIKTRGQQVTLRCSPKSGHDTVSWYQQALGQGPQFIFQYYEEEERQRGNFPDRFSGHQFPNYSSELNVNALLLGDSALYLCASSSQGPYFPDTQYFGPGTRLTVL.

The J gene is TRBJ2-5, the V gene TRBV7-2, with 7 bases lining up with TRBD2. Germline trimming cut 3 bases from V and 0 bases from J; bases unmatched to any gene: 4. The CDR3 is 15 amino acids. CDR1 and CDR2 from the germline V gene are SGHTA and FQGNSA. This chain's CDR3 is CASSLGGLYQETQYF. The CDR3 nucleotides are TGTGCCAGCAGCTTGGGAGGGTTGTACCAAGAGACCCAGTACTTC.

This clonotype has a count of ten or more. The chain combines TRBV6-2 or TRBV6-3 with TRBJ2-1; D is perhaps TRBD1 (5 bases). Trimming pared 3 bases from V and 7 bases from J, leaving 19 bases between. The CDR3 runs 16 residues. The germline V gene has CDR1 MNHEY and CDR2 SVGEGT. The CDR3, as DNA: TGTGCCAGCAGTTATGAGTGGGGCACAGGCAATAATGAGCAGTTCTTC. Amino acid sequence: CASSYEWGTGNNEQFF.

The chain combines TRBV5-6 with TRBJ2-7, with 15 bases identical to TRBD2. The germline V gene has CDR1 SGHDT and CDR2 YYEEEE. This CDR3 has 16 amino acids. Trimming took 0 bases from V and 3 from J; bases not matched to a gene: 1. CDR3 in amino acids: CASSLGTSGRVYEQYF. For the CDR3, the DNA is TGTGCCAGCAGCTTGGGGACTAGCGGGAGGGTCTACGAGCAGTACTTC.

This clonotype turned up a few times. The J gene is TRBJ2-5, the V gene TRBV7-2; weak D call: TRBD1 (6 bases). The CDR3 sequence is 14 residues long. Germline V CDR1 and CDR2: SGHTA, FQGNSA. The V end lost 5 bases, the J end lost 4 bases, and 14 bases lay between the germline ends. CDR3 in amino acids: CASSQYRETETQYF. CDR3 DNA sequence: TGTGCCAGCAGCCAGTACAGGGAAACAGAGACCCAGTACTTC.

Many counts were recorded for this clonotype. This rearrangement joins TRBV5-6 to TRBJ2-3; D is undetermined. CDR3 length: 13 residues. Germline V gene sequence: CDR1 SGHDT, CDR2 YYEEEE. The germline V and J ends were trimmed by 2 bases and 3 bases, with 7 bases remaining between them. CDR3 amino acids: CASSFDQTDTQYF. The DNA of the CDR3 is TGTGCCAGCAGCTTCGACCAAACAGATACGCAGTATTTT.

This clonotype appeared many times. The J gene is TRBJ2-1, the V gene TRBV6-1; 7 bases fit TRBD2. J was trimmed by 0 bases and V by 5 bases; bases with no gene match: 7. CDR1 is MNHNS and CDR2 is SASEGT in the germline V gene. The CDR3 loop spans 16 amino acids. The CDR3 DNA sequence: TGTGCCAGCAGTAAAACCCTAGCGGCCTCCTACAATGAGCAGTTCTTC. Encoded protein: CASSKTLAASYNEQFF.

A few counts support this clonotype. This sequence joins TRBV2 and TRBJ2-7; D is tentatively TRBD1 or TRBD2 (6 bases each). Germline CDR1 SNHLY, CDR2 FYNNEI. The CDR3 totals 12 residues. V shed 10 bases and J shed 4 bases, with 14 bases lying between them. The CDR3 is CATGGGLYEQYF. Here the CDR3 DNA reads TGTGCCACCGGGGGCGGACTGTACGAGCAGTACTTC.